These 8 T cell receptor beta chains were all obtained from the same sample, sequenced in a study of shared T cell receptors in the human thymus. TCRdb's copy holds only in-frame clones and misses some; the assay was immunoSEQ multiplex PCR. The sample has about 500,000 clones; about four fifths are singletons. The data were also submitted as part of a second study, on human thymus T cells.

The source material was thymocytes. The receptors stem from a boy less than two years old with a congenital heart defect.

This chain joins TRBV14 and TRBJ1-1, with TRBD1 identical over 9 bases. Germline lookup yields CDR1 SGHDN and CDR2 FVKESK. The ends lost 4 bases at V and 6 bases at J; junction bases unmatched: 3. This CDR3 comprises 13 residues. CDR3 loop: CASSRGDRAEAFF. The CDR3 DNA sequence: TGTGCCAGCAGCCGAGGGGACAGGGCTGAAGCTTTCTTT.

This clone was observed a few times. This sequence joins TRBV30 and TRBJ1-3, with D maybe TRBD1 (5 bases). V was shortened by 0 bases and J by 3 bases, with 15 bases between the two germline ends. CDR1 and CDR2 (germline): GTSNPN, SVGIG (reference sequence). This CDR3 has 16 amino acids. Written as DNA, the CDR3 is TGTGCCTGGAGTGTAAATGGCAGGGCAAATGGAAACACCATATATTTT. Protein sequence: CAWSVNGRANGNTIYF. Based on the CDR3 plus reference TRBV30 and TRBJ1-3, the full variable domain is SQTIHQWPATLVQPVGSPLSLECTVEGTSNPNLYWYRQAAGRGLQLLFYSVGIGQISSEVPQNLSASRPQDRQFILSSKKLLLSDSGFYLCAWSVNGRANGNTIYFGEGSWLTVV.

The sample holds one count of this clone. The chain has TRBV15 and TRBJ2-1, with 7 positions matching TRBD2. V lost 3 bases to trimming and J lost 0 bases; unmatched junction nucleotides: 8. CDR1 is LNHNV, CDR2 YYDKDF, per germline (reference sequence). The CDR3 contains 17 residues. The CDR3: CATSSYAGGSSYNEQFF. The DNA for the CDR3 is TGTGCCACCAGCAGTTACGCAGGCGGGAGCTCCTACAATGAGCAGTTCTTC.

This clone has only a few counts. This chain joins TRBV30 and TRBJ2-7; D gene uncertain. Trimming pared 4 bases from V and 0 bases from J, leaving 16 bases between. Germline CDR1 and CDR2: GTSNPN and SVGIG (reference sequence). This CDR3 has 15 amino acids. The CDR3 region has the DNA TGTGCCTGGATCCACGGTGGCAGGCCCTCCTACGAGCAGTACTTC. This translates into CAWIHGGRPSYEQYF.

This clone has just one count. This chain uses TRBV6-1 with TRBJ2-7; D gene unclear. V dropped 8 bases and J dropped 5 bases, with 10 bases sitting between them. Germline CDR1 reads MNHNS; CDR2 reads SASEGT. The CDR3 covers 11 residues. The CDR3 DNA follows: TGTGCCAGCCGACTTTTCCACGAGCAGTACTTC. This encodes CASRLFHEQYF.

This clone was found a few times. V and J are TRBV5-4 and TRBJ2-1, with TRBD2 matching 10 bases. Germline-derived CDR1 and CDR2 are SGHNT and YYREEE (reference sequence). The J segment lost 0 bases and the V segment lost 5 bases, leaving 8 bases of the junction unmatched. The CDR3 spans 17 residues. CDR3 nucleotides: TGTGCCAGCAGGGGTGAGCGGGAGGGAAGCTCCTACAATGAGCAGTTCTTC. Protein product: CASRGEREGSSYNEQFF.

The rearrangement uses TRBV11-2 and TRBJ2-7; 8 bases agree with TRBD2. The germline CDR1 and CDR2 sequences are SGHAT and FQNNGV. The CDR3 covers 17 residues. The trim removed 3 bases at V and 1 base at J, leaving 11 bases unmatched. CDR3 in DNA: TGTGCCAGCAGCTTGGGTAGCGGGATGACTAATTCCTACGAGCAGTACTTC. The encoded protein is CASSLGSGMTNSYEQYF.

The V call is TRBV5-8, the J call TRBJ2-5; 10 bases fit TRBD1. With 0 bases clipped from V and 3 bases from J, the junction kept 2 bases outside the gene matches. The CDR3 consists of 15 residues. The germline CDR1 and CDR2 sequences are SGHTS and YDEGEE. This chain's CDR3 is CASSLGGTGEETQYF. The CDR3 bases are TGTGCCAGCAGCTTGGGAGGGACAGGGGAAGAGACCCAGTACTTC.